These T cell receptor beta chains were read from a single sample in a study of beta chain features in type 1 diabetes. The repertoire was sequenced with immunoSEQ multiplex PCR; TCRdb's copy has only in-frame clones and lacks some. The repertoire holds hundreds of thousands of clones, with about 14% as singletons. The sample comprised naive CD4+ T cells from blood. Every receptor here comes from a man aged 18-30 years with type 1 diabetes. CDR3s include the opening cysteine and the closing phenylalanine or tryptophan. The D gene is left open where the match is weak. Not all rows give a size; the values are once, few, many and, for expanded clones, a class.

abundance | d_gene | j_gene | v_gene | len | CDR3aa | CDR3nt
few | TRBD1 | TRBJ2-7 | TRBV29-1 | 14 | CSVFPGQGLYEQYF | TGCAGCGTTTTTCCGGGACAGGGATTGTACGAGCAGTACTTC
. | TRBD2 | TRBJ2-5 | TRBV11-2 | 15 | CASSWASGSRETQYF | TGTGCCAGCAGCTGGGCTAGCGGGAGCCGTGAGACCCAGTACTTC
. | . | TRBJ1-3 | TRBV9 | 14 | CASSPQGGRNTIYF | TGTGCCAGCAGCCCCCAGGGAGGGAGAAACACCATATATTTT
. | . | TRBJ2-1 | TRBV6-1 | 16 | CASSEEAAHFYNEQFF | TGTGCCAGCAGTGAAGAGGCGGCACACTTCTACAATGAGCAGTTCTTC
. | TRBD2 | TRBJ2-3 | TRBV7-2 | 16 | CASSPRLAGRGDTQYF | TGTGCCAGCAGCCCTCGACTAGCGGGGAGAGGAGATACGCAGTATTTT
few | TRBD2 | TRBJ2-5 | TRBV5-1 | 15 | CASSLGLAGVETQYF | TGCGCCAGCAGCTTGGGTCTAGCGGGAGTAGAGACCCAGTACTTC
. | . | TRBJ1-2 | TRBV7-9 | 13 | CASSSPRARGYTF | TGTGCCAGCAGCTCACCCAGGGCGCGCGGCTACACCTTC
few | TRBD1 | TRBJ2-4 | TRBV5-1 | 15 | CASSSGQGVTNIQYF | TGCGCCAGCAGCTCAGGACAGGGGGTAACGAACATTCAGTACTTC
few | . | TRBJ2-5 | TRBV9 | 13 | CASSVDGVGTQYF | TGTGCCAGCAGCGTAGATGGGGTTGGGACCCAGTACTTC
few | . | TRBJ2-6 | TRBV5-1 | 18 | CASSPGLTGNSGANVLTF | TGCGCCAGCAGCCCGGGACTTACTGGTAATTCTGGGGCCAACGTCCTGACTTTC
. | . | TRBJ1-1 | TRBV7-2 | 14 | CASSRWGVETEAFF | TGTGCCAGCAGCCGCTGGGGGGTAGAGACTGAAGCTTTCTTT
. | . | TRBJ2-3 | TRBV20-1 | 11 | CSAEIADTQYF | TGCAGTGCTGAAATAGCAGATACGCAGTATTTT
few | . | TRBJ2-3 | TRBV21-1 | 14 | CASVGTGGTDTQYF | TGTGCCAGCGTCGGGACTGGGGGCACAGATACGCAGTATTTT
. | . | TRBJ1-5 | TRBV5-1 | 15 | CASSPGTREDQPQHF | TGCGCCAGCAGCCCCGGGACACGGGAGGATCAGCCCCAGCATTTT
few | . | TRBJ1-5 | TRBV28 | 13 | CASTPPPNQPQHF | TGTGCCAGCACCCCGCCCCCCAATCAGCCCCAGCATTTT
. | . | TRBJ1-6 | TRBV18 | 15 | CASSPSQADNSPLHF | TGTGCCAGCTCACCGTCCCAGGCCGATAATTCACCCCTCCACTTT
. | . | TRBJ2-7 | TRBV30 | 11 | CAWSVQTEQYF | TGTGCCTGGAGTGTACAGACCGAGCAGTACTTC
few | . | TRBJ2-5 | TRBV5-1 | 13 | CASSGGAGETQYF | TGCGCCAGCAGCGGGGGTGCCGGGGAGACCCAGTACTTC
. | . | TRBJ1-1 | TRBV27 | 14 | CASSSLTNRVGAFF | TGTGCCAGCAGTTCTCTTACCAACAGGGTTGGAGCTTTCTTT
few | TRBD1 | TRBJ1-1 | TRBV18 | 15 | CASSPPGGVNTEAFF | TGTGCCAGCTCACCCCCAGGGGGAGTAAACACTGAAGCTTTCTTT
few | TRBD2 | TRBJ2-1 | TRBV28 | 14 | CASVTSGGDNEQFF | TGTGCCAGTGTGACTAGCGGGGGGGATAATGAGCAGTTCTTC
. | . | TRBJ1-5 | TRBV11-1 | 14 | CASSLAGSGQPQHF | TGTGCCAGCAGCCTCGCTGGCTCGGGGCAGCCCCAGCATTTT
few | TRBD2 | TRBJ2-7 | TRBV10-3 | 13 | CAAGGLSNYEQYF | TGTGCCGCGGGGGGCCTCTCTAACTACGAGCAGTACTTC
. | TRBD1 | TRBJ1-1 | TRBV9 | 14 | CASSVNRGLGEAFF | TGTGCCAGCAGCGTAAACAGGGGGCTTGGAGAAGCTTTCTTT
. | TRBD1 | TRBJ2-7 | TRBV7-2 | 16 | CASSWADRASVYEQYF | TGTGCCAGCAGCTGGGCCGACAGGGCTAGTGTCTACGAGCAGTACTTC
. | . | TRBJ2-5 | TRBV19 | 12 | CASSIREETQYF | TGTGCCAGTAGTATCAGGGAAGAGACCCAGTACTTC
few | . | TRBJ1-2 | TRBV6-5 | 15 | CASSHEGGPGYGYTF | TGTGCCAGCAGCCATGAGGGGGGGCCGGGCTATGGCTACACCTTC
. | . | TRBJ2-3 | TRBV5-6 | 13 | CASGAGNTDTQYF | TGTGCCTCCGGGGCGGGCAACACAGATACGCAGTATTTT
. | TRBD1 | TRBJ1-2 | TRBV30 | 15 | CAWSVTYTGANGYTF | TGTGCCTGGAGTGTAACCTATACAGGGGCAAATGGCTACACCTTC
. | TRBD1 | TRBJ2-3 | TRBV15 | 19 | CATSRDQRQDRGGTDTQYF | TGTGCCACCAGCAGAGATCAGCGGCAAGACAGGGGTGGAACAGATACGCAGTATTTT
few | . | TRBJ2-2 | TRBV30 | 14 | CAWTPGPGTGELFF | TGTGCCTGGACGCCAGGGCCGGGCACCGGGGAGCTGTTTTTT
few | TRBD1 | TRBJ2-1 | TRBV7-2 | 16 | CASSERRGQGWNEQFF | TGTGCCAGCAGCGAAAGAAGGGGACAGGGGTGGAATGAGCAGTTCTTC
. | . | TRBJ2-6 | TRBV7-2 | 15 | CASSAPGSGANVLTF | TGTGCCAGCAGCGCCCCAGGGTCTGGGGCCAACGTCCTGACTTTC
. | . | TRBJ1-2 | TRBV21-1 | 13 | CASSKAHSYGYTF | TGTGCCAGCAGCAAAGCGCATAGCTATGGCTACACCTTC
few | . | TRBJ2-3 | TRBV30 | 12 | CAWSASADTQYF | TGTGCCTGGAGCGCGTCCGCAGATACGCAGTATTTT
few | . | TRBJ2-5 | TRBV7-9 | 17 | CASSLALANSLGETQYF | TGTGCCAGCAGCTTAGCGCTGGCCAACAGCTTGGGGGAGACCCAGTACTTC
few | TRBD1 | TRBJ2-7 | TRBV2 | 13 | CASKETGPLEQYF | TGTGCCAGCAAAGAGACAGGGCCTCTCGAGCAGTACTTC
few | TRBD1 | TRBJ2-5 | TRBV2 | 16 | CASRASPGQEQETQYF | TGTGCCAGCAGAGCCTCCCCGGGACAGGAACAAGAGACCCAGTACTTC
few | TRBD2 | TRBJ2-3 | TRBV29-1 | 16 | CSAQRASGRTTDTQYF | TGCAGCGCCCAACGGGCTAGCGGGAGGACAACAGATACGCAGTATTTT
. | . | TRBJ2-7 | TRBV5-1 | 15 | CASSFGTEVTYEQYF | TGCGCCAGCAGCTTTGGGACGGAGGTTACCTACGAGCAGTACTTC
few | . | TRBJ1-2 | TRBV4-1 | 18 | CASSQGGITAKGDYGYTF | TGCGCCAGCAGCCAGGGGGGTATCACGGCGAAGGGGGACTATGGCTACACCTTC
few | . | TRBJ2-5 | TRBV9 | 15 | CASSPYRGLQETQYF | TGTGCCAGCAGCCCCTACAGGGGACTACAAGAGACCCAGTACTTC
. | . | TRBJ2-7 | TRBV5-1 | 11 | CASSDSNQQYF | TGCGCCAGCAGCGACTCCAACCAGCAGTACTTC
few | . | TRBJ2-7 | TRBV30 | 14 | CAWTRTSRYYEQYF | TGTGCCTGGACCCGTACAAGCCGGTACTACGAGCAGTACTTC
. | TRBD2 | TRBJ2-3 | TRBV30 | 16 | CAWSYRLAGVTDTQYF | TGTGCCTGGAGTTACCGACTAGCGGGAGTGACAGATACGCAGTATTTT
. | . | TRBJ2-3 | TRBV5-6 | 17 | CASSLRPTGSSTDTQYF | TGTGCCAGCAGCCTAAGACCGACGGGGAGTAGCACAGATACGCAGTATTTT
few | . | TRBJ2-3 | TRBV2 | 10 | CASRVDTQYF | TGTGCCAGCCGGGTAGATACGCAGTATTTT
. | TRBD1 | TRBJ1-2 | TRBV6-5 | 15 | CASSYRTGVIDGYTF | TGTGCCAGCAGTTACCGGACAGGGGTTATCGATGGCTACACCTTC
. | . | TRBJ1-5 | TRBV7-2 | 12 | CASSHQNQPQHF | TGTGCCAGCAGCCACCAAAATCAGCCCCAGCATTTT
few | TRBD1 | TRBJ1-6 | TRBV5-4 | 18 | CASSSDRGLFSYNSPLHF | TGTGCCAGCAGCTCCGACAGGGGGCTGTTTTCCTATAATTCACCCCTCCACTTT
few | TRBD1 | TRBJ2-1 | TRBV28 | 15 | CASRPPGQGSNEQFF | TGTGCCAGCAGACCTCCGGGACAGGGAAGCAATGAGCAGTTCTTC
few | . | TRBJ1-5 | TRBV21-1 | 15 | CASSPPGFSNQPQHF | TGTGCCAGCAGCCCGCCGGGTTTCAGCAATCAGCCCCAGCATTTT
few | . | TRBJ2-7 | TRBV30 | 11 | CAWSVYYEQYF | TGTGCCTGGAGTGTCTACTACGAGCAGTACTTC
once | TRBD2 | TRBJ2-7 | TRBV4-1 | 16 | CASSQGGGVKSYEQYF | TGCGCCAGCAGCCAAGGCGGGGGGGTGAAGTCCTACGAGCAGTACTTC
. | . | TRBJ1-2 | TRBV5-6 | 16 | CASSLVDSSPSRGYTF | TGTGCCAGCAGCTTAGTGGACAGCTCTCCCTCGAGAGGCTACACCTTC